This TCR beta chain originates from a study of beta chain features in type 1 diabetes. V was clipped by 4 bases and J by 6 bases, with 11 bases between them. CDR3 size: 13 residues. The V gene's germline CDR1 is MNHEY and CDR2 SVGAGI. Study findings and constraints: There was a moderate but significant shortening of TCRB CDR3s in all four CD4+ subsets of Type 1 diabetes patients. The naive, central memory and Treg TCRB repertoires showed an apparent similarity that was greater among patients than among healthy donors. The study found fewer insertions and more deletions at VDJ junctions in type 1 diabetes patients.

This clone showed up just a few times. Its antigen is undetermined. All of the isolated RNA was reverse transcribed, so expressed TCRB transcripts were sequenced. Libraries were prepared by immunoSEQ multiplex PCR; TCRdb keeps only in-frame clonotypes and omits some of them. The repertoire holds about 930,000 clones, with roughly 15% as singletons. The sequenced sample was naive CD4+ T cells from blood. The sequence was collected from a woman younger than 30 in good health. The J gene is TRBJ2-3, the V gene TRBV6-5; possible D gene TRBD2, 5 bases. The CDR3 region is CASSSRRRDTQYF. The CDR3 DNA follows: TGTGCCAGCAGTTCCCGGAGGAGGGATACGCAGTATTTT.